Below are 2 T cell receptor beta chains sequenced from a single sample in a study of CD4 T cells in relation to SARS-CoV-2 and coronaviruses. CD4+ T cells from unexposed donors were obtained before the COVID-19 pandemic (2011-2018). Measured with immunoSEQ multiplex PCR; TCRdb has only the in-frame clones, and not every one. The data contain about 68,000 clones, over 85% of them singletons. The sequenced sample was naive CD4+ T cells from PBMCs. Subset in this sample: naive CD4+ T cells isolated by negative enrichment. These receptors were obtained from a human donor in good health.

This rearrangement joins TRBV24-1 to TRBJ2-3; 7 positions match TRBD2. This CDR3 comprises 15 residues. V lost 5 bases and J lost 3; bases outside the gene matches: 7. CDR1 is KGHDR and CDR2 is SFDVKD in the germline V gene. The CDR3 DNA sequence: TGTGCCACCAGTGGGGCGGGGAGGGTAACAGATACGCAGTATTTT. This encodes CATSGAGRVTDTQYF.

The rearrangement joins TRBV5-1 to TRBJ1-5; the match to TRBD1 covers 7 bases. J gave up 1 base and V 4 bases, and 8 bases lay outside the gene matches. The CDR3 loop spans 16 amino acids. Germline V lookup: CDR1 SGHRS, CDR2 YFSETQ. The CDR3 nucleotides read TGCGCCAGCAGCACTCCCGGACAGGAGAGCAATCAGCCCCAGCATTTT. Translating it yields CASSTPGQESNQPQHF.